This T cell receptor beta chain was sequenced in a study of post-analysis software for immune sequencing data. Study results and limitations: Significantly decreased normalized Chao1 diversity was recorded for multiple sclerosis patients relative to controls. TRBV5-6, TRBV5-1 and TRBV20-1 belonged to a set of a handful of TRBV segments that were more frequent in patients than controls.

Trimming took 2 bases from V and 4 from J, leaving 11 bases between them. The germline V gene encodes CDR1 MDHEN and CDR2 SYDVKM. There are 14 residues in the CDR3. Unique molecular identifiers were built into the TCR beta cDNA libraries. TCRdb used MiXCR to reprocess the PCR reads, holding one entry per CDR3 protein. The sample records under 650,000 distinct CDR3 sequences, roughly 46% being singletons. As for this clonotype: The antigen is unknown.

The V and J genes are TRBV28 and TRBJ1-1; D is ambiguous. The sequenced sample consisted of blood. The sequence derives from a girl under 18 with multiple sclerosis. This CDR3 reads CASSLPMAGTEAFF. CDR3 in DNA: TGTGCCAGCAGTTTACCCATGGCGGGCACTGAAGCTTTCTTT.